What follows is one TCR beta chain and its context. With random hexamers, roughly 0.45 to 1 ug RNA was reverse transcribed. MiXCR was run by TCRdb on the immunoSEQ multiplex PCR reads, yielding one entry per CDR3 protein. The table lists 250,000 to 350,000 distinct CDR3 sequences, more than 75% of them singletons. The sample originates from a study of CD8 T cells in Susac syndrome. Sequencing of TCR beta covered CD8+ and CD4+ T cells obtained from blood. Sequencing was done on a sample of CD8+ T cells from PBMCs. This sequence was found in a human donor with multiple sclerosis.

Here the CDR3 DNA reads TGTGCCAGCAGTTTACAGTTGACCGGGGAGCTGTTTTTT. Protein sequence: CASSLQLTGELFF. The rearrangement joins TRBV27 to TRBJ2-2; D remains ambiguous. Trimming took off 2 bases at V and 5 bases at J, with 6 bases between the two ends. The CDR3 is 13 residues long. Germline V gene lookup returns CDR1 MNHEY and CDR2 SMNVEV (reference sequence).